This T cell receptor beta chain was recorded in a study of control samples from healthy donors and cancer patients. TCRdb's table, derived via immunoSEQ multiplex PCR, lists solely in-frame clones and lacks some. Here the sample spans fewer than 95,000 clones, around 83% being singletons. V lost 5 bases, J lost 2 bases, and 11 bases lay in between. The CDR3 has 14 amino acids. Germline assignment: CDR1 SGHTA and CDR2 FQGTGA. V usage is TRBV7-3 and J usage is TRBJ2-3, with D possibly matching TRBD2 (5 bases). Sequenced sample: blood. This sequence was found in a woman between 50 and 59 years old in good health. The CDR3 protein is CASSPEASTDTQYF. The CDR3 DNA reads as TGTGCCAGCAGCCCGGAGGCCTCCACAGATACGCAGTATTTT. The entire variable domain, with the rest obtained from reference TRBV7-3 and TRBJ2-3, is as follows: GAGVSQTPSNKVTEKGKYVELRCDPISGHTALYWYRQSLGQGPEFLIYFQGTGAADDSGLPNDRFFAVRPEGSVSTLKIQRTERGDSAVYLCASSPEASTDTQYFGPGTRLTVL.